This T cell receptor (beta chain) was profiled in a study of T cells in Graves' hyperthyroidism and ophthalmopathy. Points from the study as a whole: Separating ophthalmopathy from stable hyperthyroidism was achieved by a 13 V-J model. Most thyroid clonotypes that were expanded above 0.001 also turned up in blood.

What was amplified from RNA transcripts were TCR beta CDR3 regions. First-round RT-PCR of the TCR CDR3 relied on the HTBI primer set. TCRdb reanalysed the multiplex PCR reads using MiXCR and keeps one entry per CDR3 protein. The sample holds 550,000 to 600,000 distinct CDR3 sequences; 35% to 55% are singletons and the top ten take over 15%. Points on this clonotype: Its specificity is unknown.

The germline gives CDR1 DFQATT, CDR2 SNEGSKA (reference sequence). There are 12 residues in the CDR3. Exclusions: uncontrolled infection, other autoimmune disease, pregnancy, lactation. The specimen was peripheral blood or thyroid tissue (not recorded which). This sequence was found in an adult woman with Graves' disease, either hyperthyroidism or ophthalmopathy (not recorded which). The chain carries TRBV20-1 and TRBJ2-5, with D possibly TRBD2 on 5 matching bases. DNA for the CDR3: TGCAGCTGCGGACGGGATAGTCAGCCCCAGTACTTC. Protein product: CSCGRDSQPQYF.